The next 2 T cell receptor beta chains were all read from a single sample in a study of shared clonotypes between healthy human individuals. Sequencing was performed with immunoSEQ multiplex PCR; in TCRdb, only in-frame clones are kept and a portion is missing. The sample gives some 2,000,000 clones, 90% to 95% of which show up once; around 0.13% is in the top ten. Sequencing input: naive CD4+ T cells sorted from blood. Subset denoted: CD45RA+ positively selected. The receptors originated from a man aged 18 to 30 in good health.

DNA of the CDR3: TGTGCCAGCAGTGACCGCCGGACAGCGAACACCGGGGAGCTGTTTTTT. Its translation: CASSDRRTANTGELFF. The chain employs TRBV2 and TRBJ2-2, with D maybe TRBD1 (6 bases). CDR3 length: 16 amino acids. Germline CDR1 reads SNHLY; CDR2 reads FYNNEI. V gave up 3 bases and J gave up 0 bases, with 11 bases separating them.

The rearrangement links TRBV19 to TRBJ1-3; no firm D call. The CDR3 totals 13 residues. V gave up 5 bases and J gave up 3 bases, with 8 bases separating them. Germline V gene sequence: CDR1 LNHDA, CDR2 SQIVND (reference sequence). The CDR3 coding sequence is TGTGCCAGTAGTGAGGGAAGTGGAAACACCATATATTTT. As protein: CASSEGSGNTIYF.